This T cell receptor beta chain emerged from a study of T cells in Graves' hyperthyroidism and ophthalmopathy. Across the study: The blood sample was taken at first diagnosis, before treatment began.

This clonotype has at least ten counts. Its antigen is unidentified. The trim removed 6 bases at V and 1 base at J, leaving 16 bases unmatched. The CDR3 length is 18 residues. Germline loops: CDR1 SGHDN, CDR2 FVKESK. Pregnant or lactating patients were excluded, as were those with uncontrolled infection or other autoimmune disease. From roughly 9.2 ml of fresh peripheral blood, PBMCs were isolated. The CDR3 regions of TCR beta were amplified from RNA transcripts. First-round RT-PCR with HTBI primers amplified the TCR CDR3 region. TCRdb re-called the multiplex PCR reads through MiXCR, storing one row per CDR3 protein. The profile shows about 610,000 distinct CDR3 sequences, around 15% of them singletons. Study results and caveats: Most expanded thyroid clonotypes above 0.001 recurred in blood.

The chain combines TRBV14 with TRBJ1-1, with TRBD1 matching 8 bases. The clonotype originates from a woman in her 40s with Graves' ophthalmopathy. Sequenced: blood. CDR3 region: CASSVGGQGANRNTEAFF. For the CDR3, the DNA is TGTGCCAGCAGTGTGGGGGGTCAGGGGGCTAACCGGAACACTGAAGCTTTCTTT.